The clone carrying this T cell receptor beta chain was observed a single time. Data came from immunoSEQ multiplex PCR; TCRdb stores just in-frame clones and leaves some out. The sample has roughly 63,000 clones, roughly 79% seen once. This sample stems from a study of PD-L1 blockade in urothelial cancer. Study as a whole: Blood gave a median around 140,000 T cells.

Sample time point: pretreatment peripheral blood. This CDR3 is 14 amino acids long. CDR1 and CDR2 (germline): SQVTM, ANQGSEA. Trimming cost V 6 bases and J 6 bases, with 19 bases left between them. This chain connects TRBV29-1 to TRBJ2-3, with D possibly TRBD2 on 5 matching bases. The sequences come from PBMCs, collected around atezolizumab (anti-PD-L1) treatment. The TCR sequence derives from a man between 65 and 85 years old with urothelial cancer. CDR3 sequence: CSVEPAIRGDTQYF. The CDR3 region has the DNA TGCAGCGTCGAGCCGGCGATCCGAGGGGATACGCAGTATTTT.